The clone carrying this T cell receptor (beta chain) was detected only a few times. Its antigen is as yet unknown. This entry belongs to a study of T-cell reconstitution after alpha-beta-depleted transplantation in children. Study conclusions and caveats: At around two months after transplant, the alpha-beta T cells were reportedly derived from several hundred expanded clones that came from non-depleted graft cells. Surviving thymic progenitors and recipient T cells were the source of high TCRbeta diversity at day 60 in some patients. T-cell counts and diversity at one year post-transplant came mainly from newly produced T cells.

Library preparation (for TCRbeta) was performed with unique molecular identifiers. TCRdb reprocessed the PCR reads with MiXCR, giving one entry per CDR3 protein. The table has about 610,000 distinct CDR3 sequences, 25% to 30% seen once. CDR1 is SGHAT and CDR2 is FQNNGV in the germline V gene. J was trimmed by 6 bases and V by 8 bases; bases with no gene match: 9. The CDR3 covers 13 residues. The receptor comes from a boy less than two years old with Wiskott-Aldrich syndrome, due to receive a stem cell transplant. This chain uses TRBV11-2 with TRBJ2-7, with 8 positions matching TRBD1. Material: PBMCs, obtained before TCRalphabeta/CD19-depleted stem cell transplant. The CDR3 region has the DNA TGTGCCAGCCAGGGGGCTTCCCCCCTCGAGCAGTACTTC. Translating gives CASQGASPLEQYF.